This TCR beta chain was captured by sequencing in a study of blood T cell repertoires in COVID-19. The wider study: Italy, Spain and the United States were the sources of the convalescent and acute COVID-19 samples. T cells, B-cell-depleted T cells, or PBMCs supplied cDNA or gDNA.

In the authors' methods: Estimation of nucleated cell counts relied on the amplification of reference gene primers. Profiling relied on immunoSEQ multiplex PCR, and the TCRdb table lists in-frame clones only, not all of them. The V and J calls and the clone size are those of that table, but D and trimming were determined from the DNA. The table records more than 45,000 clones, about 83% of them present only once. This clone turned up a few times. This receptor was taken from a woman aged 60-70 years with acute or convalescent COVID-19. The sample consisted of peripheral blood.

DNA of the CDR3: TGTGCCTGGAGTGTACGGGGATACGGGAACACTGAAGCTTTCTTT. Protein product: CAWSVRGYGNTEAFF. The chain links TRBV30 to TRBJ1-1; D remains unclear. This CDR3 has 15 residues. Per germline, CDR1 GTSNPN and CDR2 SVGIG (reference sequence). The V gene lost 0 bases and the J gene lost 1 base, with 12 bases spanning the gap.